This T cell receptor (beta chain) comes out of a study of blood T cell repertoires in COVID-19. For the study at large: From the United States, Italy and Spain came samples of acute and convalescent COVID-19.

The CDR3 runs to 15 residues. The germline gives CDR1 MNHEY, CDR2 SVGAGI. V gave up 0 bases and J gave up 4 bases, with 12 bases separating them. Authors' data handling: Estimation of nucleated cell counts was performed using reference gene primer amplification. Method: immunoSEQ multiplex PCR; TCRdb's copy keeps in-frame clones and lacks some. V and J calls and clone size are copied from that table; D and trimming were computed from the DNA. The sample consists of roughly 230,000 clones, more than 65% of them appearing once. This sequence originates from a man in his forties or fifties who had recovered from COVID-19. The rearrangement links TRBV6-5 to TRBJ2-5; a possible D gene is TRBD1 (6 bases). The specimen sequenced was PBMCs or T cells enriched from blood (not recorded which). The CDR3 loop is CASSYSLGARETQYF. The CDR3 DNA is TGTGCCAGCAGTTACTCGCTGGGGGCCAGAGAGACCCAGTACTTC.